This TCR beta chain is drawn from a study of shared clonotypes between healthy human individuals. Study-wide points: Relative to memory subsets, naive subsets generally showed larger estimated richness.

TCRdb's table, derived via immunoSEQ multiplex PCR, lists solely in-frame clones and lacks some. The sample has over a million clones, approximately 72% seen once. Germline V gives CDR1 SGHTA, CDR2 FQGNSA. Trimming cost V 2 bases and J 1 base; bases outside gene matches: 6. The CDR3 is 17 residues long. A remark on this clone: Its antigen is unidentified.

This chain uses TRBV7-2 with TRBJ1-5; 9 positions match TRBD1. Sequencing was carried out using memory CD4+ T cells sorted from blood. Subset of the sample: CD45RA-negative fraction. This clonotype originated in a young man in good health. In nucleotides, the CDR3 is TGTGCCAGCAGCTTAAGCGGTGGGACAGGGAGCAATCAGCCCCAGCATTTT. Its protein is CASSLSGGTGSNQPQHF.